This TCR beta chain came from a study of vaccination effects on CD4 cells after COVID-19. The CDR3 runs to 11 residues. From germline, CDR1 is DFQATT and CDR2 SNEGSKA (reference sequence). Some clones are missing from TCRdb's copy, which holds only in-frame ones; the method was immunoSEQ multiplex PCR. Counted here are about 71,000 clones, around 85% occurring once; the ten biggest clones make up about 2.4%. Isolation of CD4+ T cells took place after about 10 days of culture. The cohort was immunized with two doses of either the BNT162b2 or mRNA-1273 vaccine. About this clone: Its antigen is unknown.

The specimen was CD4+ T cells from PBMCs cultured without peptide, collected after COVID-19 vaccination. This receptor was obtained from a human donor who received a COVID-19 vaccine. The rearrangement uses TRBV20-1 and TRBJ1-2; D unclear. This chain's CDR3 is CSAVVQDGYTF. The CDR3 DNA sequence: TGCAGCGCCGTTGTGCAAGATGGCTACACCTTC.